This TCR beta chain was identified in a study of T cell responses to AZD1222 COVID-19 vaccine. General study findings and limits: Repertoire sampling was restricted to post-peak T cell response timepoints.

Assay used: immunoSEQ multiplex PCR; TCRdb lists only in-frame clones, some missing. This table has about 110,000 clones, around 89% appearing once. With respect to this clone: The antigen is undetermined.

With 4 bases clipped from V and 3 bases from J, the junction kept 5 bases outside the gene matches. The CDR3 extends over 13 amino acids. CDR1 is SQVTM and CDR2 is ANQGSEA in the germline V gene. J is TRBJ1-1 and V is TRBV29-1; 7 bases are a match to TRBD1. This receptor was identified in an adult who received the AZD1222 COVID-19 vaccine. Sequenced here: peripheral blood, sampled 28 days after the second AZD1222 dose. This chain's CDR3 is CSVAQGGHTEAFF. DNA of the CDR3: TGCAGCGTTGCCCAGGGGGGCCACACTGAAGCTTTCTTT. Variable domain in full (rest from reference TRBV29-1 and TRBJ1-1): SAVISQKPSRDICQRGTSLTIQCQVDSQVTMMFWYRQQPGQSLTLIATANQGSEATYESGFVIDKFPISRPNLTFSTLTVSNMSPEDSSIYLCSVAQGGHTEAFFGQGTRLTVV.